This TCR beta chain was found in a study of blood T cells in healthy people across ages. Study as a whole: Template-switching capture recovered about one barcoded beta molecule per two T cells. Broader study findings: A greater number of naive CD4+ cells and higher diversity distinguished long-lived donors from aged donors.

Trimming removed 5 bases at V and 5 bases at J, with 11 bases between. Looked up from germline, CDR1 is SEHNR and CDR2 is FQNEAQ (reference sequence). This CDR3 has 13 residues. The authors ran a second PCR of roughly 7 to 11 cycles using a sample-barcoded 5' primer and a J-beta primer mix. Each CDR3 protein is one row after TCRdb ran MiXCR on the 5' RACE reads. Of fewer than 2,000,000 distinct CDR3 sequences in the sample, about 39% were seen once. This clonotype has only a few counts. What it binds is unknown. Material for sequencing was blood. The chain recombines TRBV7-9 with TRBJ2-3; D remains unclear. This receptor was obtained from a human donor in good health. CDR3 sequence (DNA): TGTGCCAGCAGCCCAGGAATCGTAGATACGCAGTATTTT. Translation: CASSPGIVDTQYF.